This T cell receptor beta chain originates from a study of cytomegalovirus exposure and HLA in healthy donors. V shed 0 bases and J 2 bases; nucleotides not matched to a gene: 5. CDR1 is SGDLS, CDR2 YYNGEE, per germline. This CDR3 is 16 amino acids long. The PCR used 60 Vbeta and 13 Jbeta primers. Data came from immunoSEQ multiplex PCR; TCRdb stores just in-frame clones and leaves some out. The sample holds about 130,000 clones, roughly 75% seen once. The J gene is TRBJ2-3, the V gene TRBV9; TRBD2 aligns across 8 bases. This receptor was obtained from a young man in good health and CMV-seronegative. Source material: PBMCs. The CDR3 DNA reads TGTGCCAGCAGCGTAGTCGGGAGGGGATTCACAGATACGCAGTATTTT. Translation gives CASSVVGRGFTDTQYF.